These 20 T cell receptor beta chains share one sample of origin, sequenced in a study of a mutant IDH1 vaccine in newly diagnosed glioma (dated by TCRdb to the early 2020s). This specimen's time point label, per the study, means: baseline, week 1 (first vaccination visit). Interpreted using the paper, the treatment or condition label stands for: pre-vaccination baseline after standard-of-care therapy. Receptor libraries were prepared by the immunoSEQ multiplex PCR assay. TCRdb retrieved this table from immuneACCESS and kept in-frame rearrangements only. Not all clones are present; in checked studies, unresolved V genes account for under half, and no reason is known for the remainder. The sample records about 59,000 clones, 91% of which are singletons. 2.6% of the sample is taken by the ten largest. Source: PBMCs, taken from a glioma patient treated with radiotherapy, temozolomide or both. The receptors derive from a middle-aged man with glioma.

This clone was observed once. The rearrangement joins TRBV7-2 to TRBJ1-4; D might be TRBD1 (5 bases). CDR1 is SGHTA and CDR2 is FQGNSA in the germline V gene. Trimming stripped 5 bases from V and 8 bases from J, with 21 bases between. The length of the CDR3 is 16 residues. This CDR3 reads CASSQRQGGGSEKLFF. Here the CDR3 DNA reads TGTGCCAGCAGCCAACGTCAGGGTGGAGGAAGCGAAAAACTGTTTTTT.

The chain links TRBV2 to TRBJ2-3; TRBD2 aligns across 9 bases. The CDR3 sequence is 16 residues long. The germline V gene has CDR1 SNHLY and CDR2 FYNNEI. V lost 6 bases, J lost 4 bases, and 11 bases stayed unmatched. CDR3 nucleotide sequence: TGTGCCAGCAGCGTTTTAAGGACTAGCGCGGCAGATACGCAGTATTTT. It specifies CASSVLRTSAADTQYF.

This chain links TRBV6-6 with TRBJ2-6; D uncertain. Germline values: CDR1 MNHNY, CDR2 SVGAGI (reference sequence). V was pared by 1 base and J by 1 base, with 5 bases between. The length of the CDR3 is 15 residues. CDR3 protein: CASSYLKSGANVLTF. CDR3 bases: TGTGCCAGCAGTTACTTGAAATCTGGGGCCAACGTCCTGACTTTC.

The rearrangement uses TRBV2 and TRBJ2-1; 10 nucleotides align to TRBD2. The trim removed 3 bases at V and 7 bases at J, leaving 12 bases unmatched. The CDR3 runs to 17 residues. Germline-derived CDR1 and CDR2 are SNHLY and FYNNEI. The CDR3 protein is CASSEAPPSGSRNEQFF. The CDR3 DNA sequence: TGTGCCAGCAGTGAGGCCCCCCCTAGCGGGAGTCGAAATGAGCAGTTCTTC.

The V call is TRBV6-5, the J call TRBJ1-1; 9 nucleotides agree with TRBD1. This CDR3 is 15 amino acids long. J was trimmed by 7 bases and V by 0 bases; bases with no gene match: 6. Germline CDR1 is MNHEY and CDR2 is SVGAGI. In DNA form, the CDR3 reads TGTGCCAGCAGTTACTCACAGGGGGCATGGGATGAAGCTTTCTTT. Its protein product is CASSYSQGAWDEAFF.

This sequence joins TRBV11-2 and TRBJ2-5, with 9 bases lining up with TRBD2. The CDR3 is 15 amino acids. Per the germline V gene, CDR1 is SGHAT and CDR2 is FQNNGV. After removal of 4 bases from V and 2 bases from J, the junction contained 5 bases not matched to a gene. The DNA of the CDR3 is TGTGCCAGCAGCTCGCGACTAGCGGTTCAAGAGACCCAGTACTTC. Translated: CASSSRLAVQETQYF.

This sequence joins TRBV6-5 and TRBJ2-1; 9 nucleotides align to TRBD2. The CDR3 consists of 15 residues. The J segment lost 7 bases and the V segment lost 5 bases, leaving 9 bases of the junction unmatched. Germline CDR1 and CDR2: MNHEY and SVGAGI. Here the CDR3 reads CASSPAAGGPNEQFF. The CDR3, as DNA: TGTGCCAGCAGTCCGGCTGCGGGGGGGCCAAATGAGCAGTTCTTC.

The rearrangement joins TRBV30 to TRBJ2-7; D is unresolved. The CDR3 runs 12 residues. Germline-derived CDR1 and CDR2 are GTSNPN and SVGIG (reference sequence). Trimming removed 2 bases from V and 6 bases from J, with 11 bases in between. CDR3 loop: CAWSPTAVEQYF. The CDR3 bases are TGTGCCTGGAGTCCCACGGCAGTCGAGCAGTACTTC.

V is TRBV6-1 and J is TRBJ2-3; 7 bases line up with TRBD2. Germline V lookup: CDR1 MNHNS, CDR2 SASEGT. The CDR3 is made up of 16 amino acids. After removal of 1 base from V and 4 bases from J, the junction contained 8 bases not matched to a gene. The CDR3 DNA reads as TGTGCCAGCAGTGAAGAGGTGGGAGGGCCGGCAGATACGCAGTATTTT. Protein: CASSEEVGGPADTQYF.

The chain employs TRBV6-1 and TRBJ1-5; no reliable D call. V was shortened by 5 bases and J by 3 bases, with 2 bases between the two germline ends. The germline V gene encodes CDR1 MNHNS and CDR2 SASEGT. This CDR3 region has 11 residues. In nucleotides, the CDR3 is TGTGCCAGCAGTATCAATCAGCCCCAGCATTTT. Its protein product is CASSINQPQHF.

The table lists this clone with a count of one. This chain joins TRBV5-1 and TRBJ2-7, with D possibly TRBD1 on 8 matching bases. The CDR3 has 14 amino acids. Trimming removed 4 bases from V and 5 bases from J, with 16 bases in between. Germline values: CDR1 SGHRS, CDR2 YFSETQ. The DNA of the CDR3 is TGCGCCAGCAGCGGGGGGGGCAGGGGGCACGAGCAGTACTTC. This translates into CASSGGGRGHEQYF.

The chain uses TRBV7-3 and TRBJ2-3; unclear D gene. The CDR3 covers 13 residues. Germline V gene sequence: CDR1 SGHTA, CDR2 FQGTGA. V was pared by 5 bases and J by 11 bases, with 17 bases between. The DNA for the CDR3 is TGTGCCAGCAGCCCAATACAAAAATCGGTGCAGTATTTT. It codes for CASSPIQKSVQYF.

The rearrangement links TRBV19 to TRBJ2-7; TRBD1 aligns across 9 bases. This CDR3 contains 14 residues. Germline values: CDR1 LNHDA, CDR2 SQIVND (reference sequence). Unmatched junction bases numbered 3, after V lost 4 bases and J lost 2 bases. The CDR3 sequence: CASSTGTGPYEQYF. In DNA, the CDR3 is TGTGCCAGTAGTACCGGGACAGGGCCCTACGAGCAGTACTTC.

The CDR3 coding sequence is TGCGCCAGCAGCTTGGGACAGGGCCCCGGGGAGCTGTTTTTT. This translates into CASSLGQGPGELFF. The chain has TRBV5-1 and TRBJ2-2, with 7 bases that match TRBD1. The V segment lost 0 bases and the J segment 6 bases; nucleotides outside the gene matches: 2. The CDR3 runs 14 residues. In germline, CDR1 is SGHRS, CDR2 YFSETQ.

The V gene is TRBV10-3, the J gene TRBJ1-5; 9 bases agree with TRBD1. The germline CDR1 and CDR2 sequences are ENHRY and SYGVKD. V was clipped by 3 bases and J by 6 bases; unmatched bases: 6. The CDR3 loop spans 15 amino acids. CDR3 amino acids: CAISEPGQGGQPQHF. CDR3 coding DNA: TGTGCCATCAGTGAACCGGGACAGGGAGGTCAGCCCCAGCATTTT.

CDR3 region: CASSLAPPDNTEAFF. The CDR3 nucleotides are TGCGCCAGCAGCTTGGCCCCCCCGGATAACACTGAAGCTTTCTTT. This chain uses TRBV5-1 with TRBJ1-1; D is unclear. The CDR3 is made up of 15 amino acids. Trimming pared 0 bases from V and 2 bases from J, leaving 11 bases between. Germline CDR1 is SGHRS and CDR2 is YFSETQ.

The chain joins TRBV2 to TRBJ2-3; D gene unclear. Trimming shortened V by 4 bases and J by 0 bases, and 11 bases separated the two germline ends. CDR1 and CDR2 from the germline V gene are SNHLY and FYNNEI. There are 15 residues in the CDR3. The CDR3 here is CASSALKASTDTQYF. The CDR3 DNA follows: TGTGCCAGCAGTGCCCTAAAGGCTAGCACAGATACGCAGTATTTT.

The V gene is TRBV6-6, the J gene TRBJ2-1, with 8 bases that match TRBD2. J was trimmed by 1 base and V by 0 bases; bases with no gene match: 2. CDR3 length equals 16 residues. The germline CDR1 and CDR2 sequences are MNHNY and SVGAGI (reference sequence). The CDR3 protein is CASSYSGLASYNEQFF. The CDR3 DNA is TGTGCCAGCAGTTACTCAGGACTAGCTTCCTACAATGAGCAGTTCTTC.

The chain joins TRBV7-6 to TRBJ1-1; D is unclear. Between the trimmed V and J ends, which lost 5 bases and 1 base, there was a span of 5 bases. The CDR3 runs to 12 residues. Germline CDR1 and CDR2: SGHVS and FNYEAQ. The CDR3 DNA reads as TGTGCCAGCAGCCGGGAGAACACTGAAGCTTTCTTT. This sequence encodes CASSRENTEAFF.

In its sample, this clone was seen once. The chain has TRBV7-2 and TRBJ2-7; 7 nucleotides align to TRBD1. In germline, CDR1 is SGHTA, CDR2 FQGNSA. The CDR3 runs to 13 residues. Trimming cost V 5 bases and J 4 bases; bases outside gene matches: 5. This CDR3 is CASSPKDRYEQYF. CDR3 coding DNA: TGTGCCAGCAGCCCAAAGGACAGGTACGAGCAGTACTTC.